This T cell receptor beta chain was identified during a study of blood T cell repertoires in COVID-19 (dated by TCRdb to 2018 to 2021). The study in broad terms: For ImmuneRACE Cohort 3, a participant was defined as recovered based on two consecutive negative NP/OP PCR tests, clearance by a healthcare professional, or resolution of symptoms. The samples were drawn from the first 160 participants of the ongoing ImmuneRACE study and from 1,254 subjects provided by 6 global collaborators. Subjects who had been exposed to COVID-19, were actively infected with it, or had recovered from it provided the deeply sampled blood TCRbeta repertoires that made up the dataset. The repertoires were released in a freely available public database meant as a resource for research on the immune response to SARS-CoV-2. The prospective study material was composed of cDNA or gDNA derived from T cells, B-cell-depleted T cells, or PBMCs. Where available, HLA class I and class II types were taken from metadata supplied by the sample provider and were not determined by assay-based typing. Collaborator samples came from the United States, Italy and Spain and covered acute and convalescent phases of COVID-19. Nearly every sample came with metadata listing a de-identified subject ID, COVID-19 status, age in years and sex.

On this clone itself: Its specific antigen is unknown. Base qualities are not recorded, but no much larger clone differs from it by a single base.

On the study overall, not on this receptor specifically: The amount of clinical and demographic metadata varied by source and participant and was provided uncurated.

Clipping removes 4 bases from V and 6 bases from J, with 14 as the unmatched junction base count. There are 18 amino acids in the CDR3, from cysteine to phenylalanine inclusive. CDR3 DNA only is kept here, 54 bases in frame from base 1. Enrolling through a virtual design, the prospective study's participants ranged in age from roughly 18 to 95 years and lived across roughly 23 United States geographic areas. To assign participants to cohorts, the prospective study relied on clinical history that participants themselves reported in a screening survey and a study questionnaire. In the prospective study, mobile phlebotomists collected whole blood, serum and a nasopharyngeal or oropharyngeal swab from each participant. Participants in the prospective study had the option to provide additional blood draws and questionnaires over an approximately two-month period. Prospective study blood samples were shipped either frozen or at room temperature before DNA extraction.

TCRbeta CDR3 regions were amplified from genomic DNA using the immunoSEQ Assay, a bias-controlled multiplex PCR. The published analysis was carried out like this. Nucleated cell counts per sample were estimated from amplification of reference gene primers within the assay. To quantify the absolute abundance of each unique TCRbeta CDR3 rearrangement, sequence reads were collapsed and filtered. Productive Simpson clonality was computed per sample as the square root of Simpson's diversity index over productive rearrangements. What TCRdb holds here is the immuneACCESS table cut down to in-frame rearrangements. Part of the clones is not present; checked against another copy, under half of the missing clones reflect an unresolved V gene, and the others are unexplained. V and J calls and clone size are those listed in that table; D and trimming were worked out from the DNA. The sample table holds 250,000 to 300,000 clones, of which 88% were seen once. 2% to 2.5% of the sample is taken by the ten largest.

This clonotype originated in a woman aged 60-75 years in a cohort exposed to, infected with or recovered from COVID-19 (not recorded which). The sequence links TRBV5-3 to TRBJ2-4; 12 central nucleotides agree with TRBD2. TRBV5-3 is sorted into the ORF group, with uncertain function. Sequenced sample: PBMCs or T cells enriched from blood (not recorded which). The encoded CDR3 is CARSPPRTSGNEGNIQYF. The nucleotides read TGTGCCAGAAGCCCCCCAAGGACTAGCGGGAATGAGGGAAACATTCAGTACTTC.